Shown below are 24 T cell receptor beta chains from a single sample sequenced in a study of T cell responses to AZD1222 COVID-19 vaccine. Data came from immunoSEQ multiplex PCR; TCRdb stores just in-frame clones and leaves some out. The table has some 56,000 clones, around 85% seen once. Sequencing was performed on peripheral blood, taken on day 0 of AZD1222 vaccination. The receptors were gathered from an adult in good health.

V usage is TRBV11-1 and J usage is TRBJ2-1; D uncertain. V shed 1 base and J shed 8 bases, with 9 bases lying between them. The CDR3 extends over 13 amino acids. The germline gives CDR1 SGHAT, CDR2 FQDESV (reference sequence). CDR3 amino acids: CASSLVGGYEQFF. CDR3 bases: TGTGCCAGCAGCTTAGTTGGCGGCTATGAGCAGTTCTTC.

The CDR3: CASSYSIPRELFF. CDR3 nucleotide sequence: TGTGCCAGCAGTTACTCGATCCCCCGGGAGCTGTTTTTT. V and J are TRBV6-5 and TRBJ2-2; no definite D call. Germline CDR1 MNHEY, CDR2 SVGAGI. There are 13 residues in the CDR3. Between the trimmed V and J ends, which lost 0 bases and 9 bases, there was a span of 8 bases.

The V and J genes are TRBV24-1 and TRBJ2-1, with D tentatively TRBD1 (5 bases). V gave up 9 bases and J gave up 8 bases, with 22 bases separating them. CDR1 is KGHDR, CDR2 SFDVKD, per germline. The CDR3 spans 15 residues. CDR3 residues: CATGSPGLRFHEQFF. The CDR3 DNA follows: TGTGCCACCGGATCCCCAGGGCTGAGGTTTCATGAGCAGTTCTTC.

The V gene is TRBV5-1, the J gene TRBJ2-7; 7 bases are a match to TRBD2. CDR3 length: 14 amino acids. V shed 0 bases and J 4 bases; nucleotides not matched to a gene: 4. Germline CDR1 reads SGHRS; CDR2 reads YFSETQ. The CDR3 DNA sequence: TGCGCCAGCAGCTTGGGGCAGGGAGGGTACGAGCAGTACTTC. This translates into CASSLGQGGYEQYF.

This chain uses TRBV18 with TRBJ2-1; 9 bases match TRBD1. The germline V gene encodes CDR1 KGHSH and CDR2 LQKENI. With V trimmed by 1 base and J by 5 bases, 9 bases remained unmatched. The length of the CDR3 is 17 residues. CDR3 in DNA: TGTGCCAGCTCACCACGCGCCGGGACAGGGACGGACAATGAGCAGTTCTTC. Its protein is CASSPRAGTGTDNEQFF. The whole variable domain, remainder taken from reference TRBV18 and TRBJ2-1, is NAGVMQNPRHLVRRRGQEARLRCSPMKGHSHVYWYRQLPEEGLKFMVYLQKENIIDESGMPKERFSAEFPKEGPSILRIQQVVRGDSAAYFCASSPRAGTGTDNEQFFGPGTRLTVL.

The chain employs TRBV6-4 and TRBJ1-2, with D unclear. The CDR3 runs to 14 residues. CDR1 is MRHNA and CDR2 is SNTAGT in the germline V gene. The ends were cut back, 6 bases at V and 4 bases at J, with 15 bases in the middle. CDR3 nucleotide sequence: TGTGCCAGCAGCGCCGTACATGGAGGCTATGGCTACACCTTC. Translation gives CASSAVHGGYGYTF.

This sequence joins TRBV4-1 and TRBJ2-1; TRBD2 matches 14 bases. Germline lookup yields CDR1 MGHRA and CDR2 YSYEKL. The CDR3 loop spans 21 amino acids. Trimming took 2 bases from V and 0 from J; bases not matched to a gene: 12. In DNA, the CDR3 is TGCGCCAGCAGCCAAACTAAGGGAGGACTAGCGGGGGGTAGCTCCTACAATGAGCAGTTCTTC. It codes for CASSQTKGGLAGGSSYNEQFF.

This chain connects TRBV28 to TRBJ2-7; D remains unclear. The CDR3 length is 10 residues. Trimming removed 8 bases at V and 7 bases at J, with 9 bases between. Germline CDR1 and CDR2: MDHEN and SYDVKM. The CDR3 coding sequence is TGTGCCAGCGGATACGGTGAGCAGTACTTC. Amino acids: CASGYGEQYF.

This clone was recorded once. DNA for the CDR3: TGCGCCAGCAGCCCGCCTCTGCGCAAGGGGGGCTACACCTTC. Translation: CASSPPLRKGGYTF. The chain uses TRBV4-1 and TRBJ1-2, with a tentative D call TRBD1 (5 bases). Germline CDR1 reads MGHRA; CDR2 reads YSYEKL. The germline V and J ends were trimmed by 4 bases and 8 bases, with 17 bases remaining between them. This CDR3 is built from 14 residues.

The DNA of the CDR3 is TGTGCCAGCAGTGAGTTGAGACTCAATGGGAATGAGCAGTTCTTC. As protein: CASSELRLNGNEQFF. This chain links TRBV2 with TRBJ2-1; the D is unclear. The CDR3 extends over 15 amino acids. Trimming took 3 bases from V and 7 from J, leaving 16 bases between them. CDR1 and CDR2 from the germline V gene are SNHLY and FYNNEI.

The genes are TRBV12-3 or TRBV12-4 and TRBJ1-3; no definite D call. V dropped 4 bases and J dropped 10 bases, with 8 bases sitting between them. The CDR3 spans 11 residues. The chain's CDR3 is CASSSGATIYF. CDR3 DNA: TGTGCCAGCAGTTCAGGTGCAACCATATATTTT.

The rearrangement joins TRBV5-8 to TRBJ2-1; 9 bases agree with TRBD1. Germline-derived CDR1 and CDR2 are SGHTS and YDEGEE. The V gene end was trimmed by 0 bases and the J gene end by 7 bases; junction bases not matched to a gene: 5. The CDR3 has 15 amino acids. CDR3 in amino acids: CASSLVGQGRNEQFF. DNA for the CDR3: TGTGCCAGCAGCTTGGTGGGACAGGGTCGGAATGAGCAGTTCTTC.

The chain employs TRBV5-1 and TRBJ1-2; D is ambiguous. The CDR3 length is 13 residues. From germline, CDR1 is SGHRS and CDR2 YFSETQ. Trimming pared 2 bases from V and 7 bases from J, leaving 12 bases between. In DNA, the CDR3 is TGCGCCAGCAGCTTTAGGAATGAAGGTGGCTACACCTTC. Protein sequence: CASSFRNEGGYTF. Drawing the rest from reference TRBV5-1 and TRBJ1-2, the complete variable domain is KAGVTQTPRYLIKTRGQQVTLSCSPISGHRSVSWYQQTPGQGLQFLFEYFSETQRNKGNFPGRFSGRQFSNSRSEMNVSTLELGDSALYLCASSFRNEGGYTFGSGTRLTVV.

J is TRBJ2-7 and V is TRBV25-1; D call uncertain. The V gene's germline CDR1 is MGHDK and CDR2 SYGVNS. The V end was cut by 4 bases, the J end by 3 bases, with 7 bases between. The CDR3 has 12 residues. The CDR3 coding sequence is TGTGCCAGCAGTGTCGCCGGCTACGAGCAGTACTTC. It yields the protein CASSVAGYEQYF.

The chain has TRBV12-3 or TRBV12-4 and TRBJ2-7; D is perhaps TRBD1 (5 bases). Deletions cut 6 bases from V and 3 bases from J, with 12 bases between. This CDR3 has 13 residues. The CDR3 loop reads CASSKQGYYEQYF. The CDR3 coding sequence is TGTGCCAGCAGCAAGCAGGGTTACTACGAGCAGTACTTC.

This chain links TRBV9 with TRBJ1-1; no clear D. CDR3 length: 14 amino acids. V shed 3 bases and J shed 4 bases, with 13 bases lying between them. Per the germline V gene, CDR1 is SGDLS and CDR2 is YYNGEE. The CDR3 DNA sequence: TGTGCCAGCAGCGCAAGGGAGACGTCCACTGAAGCTTTCTTT. Its protein product is CASSARETSTEAFF.

The V gene is TRBV6-1, the J gene TRBJ1-1, with unresolved D. CDR3 size: 14 residues. Per the germline V gene, CDR1 is MNHNS and CDR2 is SASEGT. Trimming stripped 3 bases from V and 7 bases from J, with 15 bases between. As DNA, the CDR3 is TGTGCCAGCAGTGAGCTTGTCAAAACTAATGAAGCTTTCTTT. Protein product: CASSELVKTNEAFF.

The rearrangement links TRBV27 to TRBJ1-5; possibly TRBD1 for D (5 bases). In germline, CDR1 is MNHEY, CDR2 SMNVEV (reference sequence). The CDR3 runs to 13 residues. V was shortened by 3 bases and J by 6 bases, with 9 bases between the two germline ends. CDR3 sequence: CASSFTGLQPQHF. The CDR3 DNA reads as TGTGCCAGCAGTTTTACAGGTCTTCAGCCCCAGCATTTT.

The chain combines TRBV19 with TRBJ1-2; TRBD1 matches 7 bases. CDR3 length: 16 residues. CDR1 LNHDA and CDR2 SQIVND come from the germline V gene (reference sequence). The ends lost 7 bases at V and 2 bases at J; junction bases unmatched: 13. The CDR3 DNA reads as TGTGCCAGTACCCCACCCGCGGGACAGAACAACTATGGCTACACCTTC. Translation: CASTPPAGQNNYGYTF.

The chain combines TRBV9 with TRBJ2-1; 9 positions agree with TRBD1. CDR1 is SGDLS, CDR2 YYNGEE, per germline. This CDR3 contains 15 residues. The trim removed 2 bases at V and 8 bases at J, leaving 8 bases unmatched. The CDR3 region is CASSVTGQGWYEQFF. In DNA form, the CDR3 reads TGTGCCAGCAGCGTTACGGGACAGGGCTGGTATGAGCAGTTCTTC.

J is TRBJ1-5 and V is TRBV5-6; TRBD1 is a possible D gene (6 bases). The CDR3 consists of 15 residues. The germline gives CDR1 SGHDT, CDR2 YYEEEE. Trimming took off 4 bases at V and 0 bases at J, with 11 bases between the two ends. CDR3 residues: CASSPGVFSNQPQHF. CDR3 coding DNA: TGTGCCAGCAGCCCAGGGGTCTTTAGCAATCAGCCCCAGCATTTT.

The CDR3 loop is CASSWTGDYGYTF. In nucleotides, the CDR3 is TGTGCCAGCAGCTGGACAGGGGACTATGGCTACACCTTC. The chain carries TRBV5-5 and TRBJ1-2; TRBD1 aligns across 9 bases. The junction had 0 bases not matched to a gene; V was cut back by 3 bases and J by 3 bases. CDR1 SGHKS and CDR2 YYEKEE come from the germline V gene (reference sequence). The CDR3 is made up of 13 amino acids.

The J gene is TRBJ2-7, the V gene TRBV3-1 (or the pseudogene TRBV3-2); TRBD2 matches at 7 bases. There are 19 residues in the CDR3. Germline CDR1 LGHDT, CDR2 YNNKEL (reference sequence). Germline trimming cut 4 bases from V and 2 bases from J; bases unmatched to any gene: 20. The CDR3 bases are TGTGCCAGCAGCCGAGTTGGGGCATTTGCGGGGGAGATGGCCTACGAGCAGTACTTC. It encodes CASSRVGAFAGEMAYEQYF.

The V call is TRBV3-1 (or the pseudogene TRBV3-2), the J call TRBJ1-2, with unresolved D. The CDR3 is made up of 13 amino acids. Germline-derived CDR1 and CDR2 are LGHDT and YNNKEL (reference sequence). V was pared by 5 bases and J by 3 bases, with 10 bases between. CDR3 amino acids: CASSETQYYGYTF. The CDR3 coding sequence is TGTGCCAGCAGCGAGACACAGTACTATGGCTACACCTTC.